These 20 T cell receptor beta chains share one sample of origin, sequenced in a study of blood T cell repertoires in COVID-19. Assay: immunoSEQ multiplex PCR; the TCRdb copy retains only in-frame clones and omits some. The sample consists of under 200,000 clones, about nine tenths of them appearing once. Sample: peripheral blood. These receptors were taken from a man between 60 and 70 years old with acute or convalescent COVID-19.

Concerning this clone: One junction end does not reproduce the germline sequence, and a read error may be involved. The chain uses TRBV24-1 and TRBJ2-1; 12 nucleotides align to TRBD2. Germline V gene sequence: CDR1 KGHDR, CDR2 SFDVKD. This CDR3 contains 19 residues. For the CDR3, the DNA is TGTGCCACAAGTGATAGGAGACTAGCGGGGGACCTTATTGGCAATGAGCAGTTCTTC. Amino acid sequence: CATSDRRLAGDLIGNEQFF.

In its sample, this clone was seen once. The genes are TRBV25-1 and TRBJ1-4; D gene uncertain. The CDR3 is 14 amino acids. The germline V and J ends were trimmed by 7 bases and 4 bases, with 13 bases remaining between them. Germline V gives CDR1 MGHDK, CDR2 SYGVNS. The CDR3: CASKRGYGNEKLFF. As DNA, the CDR3 is TGTGCCAGCAAAAGAGGGTATGGTAATGAAAAACTGTTTTTT.

The rearrangement uses TRBV27 and TRBJ1-6; D not certain. Germline V CDR1 and CDR2: MNHEY, SMNVEV (reference sequence). This CDR3 contains 14 residues. V was pared by 6 bases and J by 9 bases, with 15 bases between. The CDR3 loop reads CASRRRPASSPLHF. DNA of the CDR3: TGTGCCAGCAGACGCCGGCCTGCTAGTTCACCCCTCCACTTT.

This rearrangement joins TRBV19 to TRBJ2-1, with 9 bases that match TRBD2. This CDR3 region has 16 residues. Germline CDR1 LNHDA, CDR2 SQIVND (reference sequence). V lost 7 bases to trimming and J lost 2 bases; unmatched junction nucleotides: 9. The CDR3 sequence is CASKEFGGRAYNEQFF. The CDR3, as DNA: TGTGCCAGTAAAGAGTTCGGCGGGAGGGCCTACAATGAGCAGTTCTTC. Full variable domain (outside the CDR3, taken from reference TRBV19 and TRBJ2-1): DGGITQSPKYLFRKEGQNVTLSCEQNLNHDAMYWYRQDPGQGLRLIYYSQIVNDFQKGDIAEGYSVSREKKESFPLTVTSAQKNPTAFYLCASKEFGGRAYNEQFFGPGTRLTVL.

CDR3 amino acids: CASSQEPRVDGYTF. As DNA, the CDR3 is TGCGCCAGCAGCCAAGAACCCAGGGTAGATGGCTACACCTTC. This sequence joins TRBV4-1 and TRBJ1-2; TRBD1 might be the D (5 bases). V gave up 0 bases and J gave up 6 bases, with 11 bases separating them. Germline assignment: CDR1 MGHRA and CDR2 YSYEKL. The CDR3 is 14 amino acids.

This rearrangement joins TRBV5-1 to TRBJ2-5; TRBD1 matches 11 bases. This CDR3 contains 15 residues. V shed 3 bases and J 2 bases; nucleotides not matched to a gene: 3. Looked up from germline, CDR1 is SGHRS and CDR2 is YFSETQ. CDR3 amino acids: CASSSGQGVQETQYF. For the CDR3, the DNA is TGCGCCAGCAGCTCGGGACAGGGGGTTCAAGAGACCCAGTACTTC.

The chain uses TRBV13 and TRBJ1-3; 7 nucleotides line up with TRBD1. The germline V gene encodes CDR1 PRHDT and CDR2 FYEKMQ (reference sequence). This CDR3 is 16 amino acids long. V shed 2 bases, J shed 2 bases, and the junction held 6 bases outside the gene matches. CDR3 loop: CASSLTLTGTGNTIYF. The CDR3 DNA sequence: TGTGCCAGCAGCTTAACGTTGACAGGGACTGGAAACACCATATATTTT. Filled out from reference TRBV13 and TRBJ1-3, the complete variable domain reads AAGVIQSPRHLIKEKRETATLKCYPIPRHDTVYWYQQGPGQDPQFLISFYEKMQSDKGSIPDRFSAQQFSDYHSELNMSSLELGDSALYFCASSLTLTGTGNTIYFGEGSWLTVV.

The gene calls are TRBV5-4 and TRBJ2-5; D unclear. Germline V gene sequence: CDR1 SGHNT, CDR2 YYREEE (reference sequence). The CDR3 runs 16 residues. The ends were cut back, 4 bases at V and 0 bases at J, with 16 bases in the middle. CDR3 sequence (DNA): TGTGCCAGCAGCCCCTCGGCAGGCTTGTACCAAGAGACCCAGTACTTC. Protein sequence: CASSPSAGLYQETQYF. Combining the CDR3 with reference TRBV5-4 and TRBJ2-5 gives the whole variable domain ETGVTQSPTHLIKTRGQQVTLRCSSQSGHNTVSWYQQALGQGPQFIFQYYREEENGRGNFPPRFSGLQFPNYSSELNVNALELDDSALYLCASSPSAGLYQETQYFGPGTRLLVL.

The V gene is TRBV29-1, the J gene TRBJ1-2; TRBD1 matches 9 bases. This CDR3 has 13 amino acids. CDR1 and CDR2 from the germline V gene are SQVTM and ANQGSEA. V gave up 6 bases and J gave up 7 bases; unmatched junction bases: 9. CDR3 sequence reads: CSVEKQGAGGYTF. The CDR3 nucleotides are TGCAGCGTGGAAAAACAGGGGGCGGGTGGCTACACCTTC. The variable domain in full, completed from reference TRBV29-1 and TRBJ1-2, reads SAVISQKPSRDICQRGTSLTIQCQVDSQVTMMFWYRQQPGQSLTLIATANQGSEATYESGFVIDKFPISRPNLTFSTLTVSNMSPEDSSIYLCSVEKQGAGGYTFGSGTRLTVV.

CDR3 coding DNA: TGTGCCAGTTCTTCTAAGACCCAGGGCACTGAAGCTTTCTTT. Its protein is CASSSKTQGTEAFF. The chain combines TRBV6-5 with TRBJ1-1; tentative D call: TRBD1 (5 bases). This CDR3 has 14 amino acids. Germline loops: CDR1 MNHEY, CDR2 SVGAGI. Trimming took off 9 bases at V and 4 bases at J, with 18 bases between the two ends.

The table lists this clone with a count of one. V and J are TRBV18 and TRBJ1-2; D uncertain. Germline V gene lookup returns CDR1 KGHSH and CDR2 LQKENI. The CDR3 sequence is 11 residues long. V lost 3 bases to trimming and J lost 6 bases, with 5 bases between them. CDR3 sequence: CASSPQDGYTF. DNA of the CDR3: TGTGCCAGCTCACCTCAGGATGGCTACACCTTC.

The chain links TRBV19 to TRBJ1-1; TRBD1 agrees at 12 bases. J lost 6 bases, V lost 3 bases, and 5 bases had no gene match. The CDR3 is 15 residues long. Germline assignment: CDR1 LNHDA and CDR2 SQIVND (reference sequence). The CDR3 loop reads CASSILGTGGPEAFF. The CDR3 DNA reads TGTGCCAGTAGTATTTTAGGGACAGGGGGCCCTGAAGCTTTCTTT.

This chain joins TRBV30 and TRBJ1-5; D ambiguous. The CDR3 extends over 13 amino acids. Germline CDR1 GTSNPN, CDR2 SVGIG (reference sequence). The V and J ends lost 2 bases and 6 bases respectively, with 11 bases between them. The CDR3 region has the DNA TGTGCCTGGAGTCCCGACTTGGCTCAGCCCCAGCATTTT. Translating it yields CAWSPDLAQPQHF.

V is TRBV30 and J is TRBJ1-4; 10 nucleotides agree with TRBD1. CDR1 and CDR2 from the germline V gene are GTSNPN and SVGIG (reference sequence). The length of the CDR3 is 13 residues. Germline trimming cut 5 bases from V and 5 bases from J; bases unmatched to any gene: 2. DNA for the CDR3: TGTGCCTGGGAGGGACAGGGGAATGAAAAACTGTTTTTT. It translates to CAWEGQGNEKLFF.

This rearrangement joins TRBV11-3 to TRBJ2-3; 10 positions match TRBD2. CDR3 size: 16 residues. V dropped 1 base and J dropped 4; count of bases not matched to a gene: 5. CDR1 SGHNT and CDR2 YENEEA come from the germline V gene. CDR3 nucleotides: TGTGCCAGCAGCTTAGGAGTAGCGGGAGGTCCAGATACGCAGTATTTT. This codes for CASSLGVAGGPDTQYF.

The chain recombines TRBV29-1 with TRBJ2-1, with 10 bases lining up with TRBD2. Germline V gene sequence: CDR1 SQVTM, CDR2 ANQGSEA. The CDR3 runs to 14 residues. V trimming: 4 bases; J trimming: 5 bases; junction bases outside the gene matches: 5. CDR3 region: CSVGGLAGDNEQFF. The CDR3 region has the DNA TGCAGCGTTGGGGGGCTAGCGGGAGACAATGAGCAGTTCTTC.

The chain carries TRBV5-8 and TRBJ1-4, with unresolved D. The CDR3 runs 16 residues. Germline CDR1 is SGHTS and CDR2 is YDEGEE. V was clipped by 4 bases and J by 2 bases, with 15 bases between them. The CDR3 loop reads CASSPREGVTNEKLFF. The CDR3 DNA follows: TGTGCCAGCAGCCCGAGGGAGGGAGTTACTAATGAAAAACTGTTTTTT.

The CDR3 is CASSLTGIGYTF. DNA for the CDR3: TGTGCCAGCAGCCTTACAGGGATCGGCTACACCTTC. The chain has TRBV7-9 and TRBJ1-2; D possibly corresponds to TRBD1 (6 bases). V lost 5 bases, J lost 8 bases, and 12 bases lay in between. The CDR3 totals 12 residues. The germline CDR1 and CDR2 sequences are SEHNR and FQNEAQ (reference sequence). Filled out from reference TRBV7-9 and TRBJ1-2, the complete variable domain reads DTGVSQNPRHKITKRGQNVTFRCDPISEHNRLYWYRQTLGQGPEFLTYFQNEAQLEKSRLLSDRFSAERPKGSFSTLEIQRTEQGDSAMYLCASSLTGIGYTFGSGTRLTVV.

The chain joins TRBV15 to TRBJ1-1; the D is unclear. The ends were cut back, 5 bases at V and 8 bases at J, with 12 bases in the middle. In germline, CDR1 is LNHNV, CDR2 YYDKDF (reference sequence). The CDR3 is 12 amino acids. In DNA, the CDR3 is TGTGCCACCAGCTTAAGGGAGGGAGAAGCTTTCTTT. It yields the protein CATSLREGEAFF.

The V gene is TRBV24-1, the J gene TRBJ1-1; D is unclear. The CDR3 loop spans 11 amino acids. The germline V gene encodes CDR1 KGHDR and CDR2 SFDVKD. V was clipped by 6 bases and J by 11 bases, with 12 bases between them. This chain's CDR3 is CATSNGLFAFF. CDR3 sequence (DNA): TGTGCCACCAGTAACGGTCTTTTTGCTTTCTTT.